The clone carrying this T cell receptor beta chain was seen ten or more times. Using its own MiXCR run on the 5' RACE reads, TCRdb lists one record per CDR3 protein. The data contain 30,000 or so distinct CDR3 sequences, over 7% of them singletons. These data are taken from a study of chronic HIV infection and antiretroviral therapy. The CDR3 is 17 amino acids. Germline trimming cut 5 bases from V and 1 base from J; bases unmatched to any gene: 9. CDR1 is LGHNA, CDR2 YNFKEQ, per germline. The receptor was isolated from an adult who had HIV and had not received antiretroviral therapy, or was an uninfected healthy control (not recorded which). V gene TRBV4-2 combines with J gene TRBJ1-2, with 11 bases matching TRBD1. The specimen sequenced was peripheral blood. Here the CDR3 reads CASSANWGQGDNYGYTF. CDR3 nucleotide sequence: TGTGCCAGCAGCGCTAACTGGGGACAGGGGGATAACTATGGCTACACCTTC.